A single sample gave rise to the 2 T cell receptor beta chains below, sequenced in a study of cytotoxic CD8 clonotypes in ibrutinib-treated CLL. Assay: immunoSEQ multiplex PCR; the TCRdb copy retains only in-frame clones and omits some. The sample yields tens of thousands of clones, roughly three fifths seen once. Sequencing was performed on PBMCs, taken after 24 months of ibrutinib treatment. These receptors were obtained from a human donor with chronic lymphocytic leukemia.

The chain carries TRBV6-1 and TRBJ1-2; 9 bases map to TRBD1. Germline CDR1 is MNHNS and CDR2 is SASEGT. With 5 bases clipped from V and 8 bases from J, the junction kept 3 bases outside the gene matches. The length of the CDR3 is 12 residues. CDR3 residues: CASSTGGVGYTF. The CDR3 region has the DNA TGTGCCAGCAGTACAGGGGGCGTAGGCTACACCTTC.

This clone was found a few times. The V call is TRBV5-8, the J call TRBJ1-5; D is ambiguous. Between the trimmed V and J ends, which lost 0 bases and 1 base, there was a span of 8 bases. CDR1 is SGHTS, CDR2 YDEGEE, per germline. This CDR3 is built from 15 residues. The DNA for the CDR3 is TGTGCCAGCAGCTTGGACCCGAGGAGCAATCAGCCCCAGCATTTT. It yields the protein CASSLDPRSNQPQHF.